The 28 T cell receptor beta chains listed next were all sequenced from one sample in a study of blood T cell repertoires in COVID-19. The assay was immunoSEQ multiplex PCR, and TCRdb's table has in-frame clones only and misses some. The sample contains approximately 190,000 clones, roughly four fifths of which appear only once. Sequencing was carried out using peripheral blood. These receptor sequences come from a middle-aged woman with acute or convalescent COVID-19.

The rearrangement joins TRBV7-3 to TRBJ2-3, with TRBD1 matching over 7 bases. Germline V gene data show CDR1 as SGHTA and CDR2 as FQGTGA. CDR3 length: 15 residues. V dropped 3 bases and J dropped 2; count of bases not matched to a gene: 5. DNA for the CDR3: TGTGCCAGCAGCTTGGGACAGATAAACACAGATACGCAGTATTTT. Its protein is CASSLGQINTDTQYF.

This chain links TRBV7-2 with TRBJ2-7; 8 positions match TRBD2. The CDR3 is 15 amino acids. Germline values: CDR1 SGHTA, CDR2 FQGNSA. V shed 2 bases, J shed 1 base, and the junction held 4 bases outside the gene matches. The CDR3 spells CASSLFIAGSYEQYF. The DNA for the CDR3 is TGTGCCAGCAGCTTATTCATAGCGGGGTCCTACGAGCAGTACTTC.

The chain carries TRBV5-4 and TRBJ1-1; 8 bases map to TRBD1. Germline CDR1 SGHNT, CDR2 YYREEE (reference sequence). The trim removed 4 bases at V and 0 bases at J, leaving 5 bases unmatched. This CDR3 has 15 residues. For the CDR3, the DNA is TGTGCCAGCAGCCATGGACAGGGCATGAACACTGAAGCTTTCTTT. Its translation: CASSHGQGMNTEAFF.

The chain has TRBV11-2 and TRBJ2-7; no reliable D call. Germline V CDR1 and CDR2: SGHAT, FQNNGV. Trimming removed 5 bases at V and 5 bases at J, with 13 bases between. The CDR3 covers 13 residues. CDR3 loop: CASSLSRPHEQYF. The CDR3 DNA reads TGTGCCAGCAGCCTGTCCAGGCCCCACGAGCAGTACTTC.

V usage is TRBV2 and J usage is TRBJ1-5; tentatively, D is TRBD1 (6 bases). Trimming removed 4 bases at V and 4 bases at J, with 8 bases between. Germline loops: CDR1 SNHLY, CDR2 FYNNEI. This CDR3 is 13 amino acids long. CDR3 loop: CASSGRGNQPQHF. CDR3 in DNA: TGTGCCAGCAGTGGCAGGGGAAATCAGCCCCAGCATTTT.

This clone was seen only a few times. The CDR3 DNA is TGTGCCAGCAGCTCCGGGGACAGAGAAGAGACCCAGTACTTC. It yields the protein CASSSGDREETQYF. The J gene is TRBJ2-5, the V gene TRBV7-9, with 7 bases fitting TRBD1. Trimming removed 4 bases from V and 3 bases from J; junction bases left unmatched: 5. The CDR3 runs 14 residues. CDR1 and CDR2 from the germline V gene are SEHNR and FQNEAQ (reference sequence).

The chain is built from TRBV6-2 or TRBV6-3 and TRBJ1-6; 7 nucleotides match TRBD1. The CDR3 loop spans 13 amino acids. Looked up from germline, CDR1 is MNHEY and CDR2 is SVGEGT. The V gene end was trimmed by 5 bases and the J gene end by 8 bases; junction bases not matched to a gene: 3. The CDR3 DNA is TGTGCCAGCAGTATGACAGGGTATTCACCCCTCCACTTT. Translating gives CASSMTGYSPLHF.

This clone was counted only a few times. This chain joins TRBV2 and TRBJ2-1, with 15 bases matching TRBD2. The CDR3 is 14 amino acids. Per the germline V gene, CDR1 is SNHLY and CDR2 is FYNNEI. J lost 9 bases, V lost 6 bases, and 3 bases had no gene match. The CDR3 bases are TGTGCCAGCAGGAGGGGACTAGCGGGAGGTGAGCAGTTCTTC. It encodes CASRRGLAGGEQFF.

The gene calls are TRBV7-9 and TRBJ1-1, with D hard to call. CDR3 length: 16 residues. Germline V gives CDR1 SEHNR, CDR2 FQNEAQ (reference sequence). Trimming stripped 3 bases from V and 3 bases from J, with 17 bases between. CDR3 protein: CASSFGRELSDTEAFF. The DNA of the CDR3 is TGTGCCAGCAGCTTCGGAAGGGAGTTGTCGGACACTGAAGCTTTCTTT.

On this clone: A junction end diverges from the germline sequence, so it may reflect a read error. This chain connects TRBV3-1 (or the pseudogene TRBV3-2) to TRBJ1-6, with D possibly being TRBD1 (5 bases). This CDR3 is 16 amino acids long. The germline V gene has CDR1 LGHDT and CDR2 YNNKEL (reference sequence). The CDR3 DNA is TGTGCCAGCACCCAATCTGGGGCGGTGAGGCATTCACCCCTCCACTTT. Translated, it gives CASTQSGAVRHSPLHF.

The chain joins TRBV6-6 to TRBJ2-7; TRBD1 might be the D (6 bases). Germline-derived CDR1 and CDR2 are MNHNY and SVGAGI (reference sequence). This CDR3 has 14 amino acids. V lost 8 bases to trimming and J lost 2 bases, with 16 bases between them. CDR3 in amino acids: CASSDSTGPYEQYF. CDR3 nucleotide sequence: TGTGCCAGCTCAGACTCGACAGGACCCTACGAGCAGTACTTC.

This chain connects TRBV6-5 to TRBJ2-3, with 8 bases fitting TRBD1. After removal of 1 base from V and 4 bases from J, the junction contained 4 bases not matched to a gene. Germline V gene sequence: CDR1 MNHEY, CDR2 SVGAGI. The CDR3 runs 15 residues. CDR3 sequence (DNA): TGTGCCAGCAGTTACTTCCAGGGGGCATCAGATACGCAGTATTTT. Translation: CASSYFQGASDTQYF.

The rearrangement links TRBV15 to TRBJ1-4; 7 bases are shared with TRBD1. V gave up 3 bases and J gave up 2 bases; unmatched junction bases: 6. Germline V gives CDR1 LNHNV, CDR2 YYDKDF (reference sequence). The CDR3 spans 16 residues. CDR3 DNA sequence: TGTGCCACCAGCAGTACTACAGGGGTTACTAATGAAAAACTGTTTTTT. It yields the protein CATSSTTGVTNEKLFF.

The chain recombines TRBV4-1 with TRBJ2-7, with D perhaps matching TRBD1 (5 bases). Germline CDR1 and CDR2: MGHRA and YSYEKL. Trimming left V 4 bases short and J 3 bases short, with 16 bases between. The CDR3 contains 15 residues. This chain's CDR3 is CASSPLRGRGYEQYF. The CDR3 bases are TGCGCCAGCAGCCCTTTAAGGGGTAGAGGCTACGAGCAGTACTTC.

This chain links TRBV28 with TRBJ1-1; the match to TRBD1 covers 7 bases. Trimming cost V 4 bases and J 1 base; bases outside gene matches: 3. The V gene's germline CDR1 is MDHEN and CDR2 SYDVKM. The CDR3 loop spans 14 amino acids. CDR3 protein: CASSYWTGNTEAFF. In DNA form, the CDR3 reads TGTGCCAGCAGTTATTGGACAGGGAACACTGAAGCTTTCTTT.

The CDR3, as DNA: TGTGCCAGCAGTGAATTTTGGGACTCAGTTAATTACGAGCAGTACTTC. Protein: CASSEFWDSVNYEQYF. This chain uses TRBV6-1 with TRBJ2-7; tentatively, D is TRBD2 (6 bases). Trimming cost V 2 bases and J 4 bases, with 18 bases left between them. The germline V gene has CDR1 MNHNS and CDR2 SASEGT. The CDR3 covers 16 residues.

This clone has a handful of counts. The V call is TRBV10-2, the J call TRBJ2-1, with 10 nucleotides matching TRBD2. Germline CDR1 is WSHSY and CDR2 is SAAADI. The CDR3 consists of 16 residues. V lost 2 bases, J lost 3 bases, and 4 bases stayed unmatched. The CDR3: CASSEKGLAFYNEQFF. The CDR3 nucleotides read TGCGCCAGCAGTGAGAAGGGACTAGCGTTCTACAATGAGCAGTTCTTC.

V and J are TRBV5-8 and TRBJ2-2, with D maybe TRBD2 (6 bases). The V and J ends lost 4 bases and 1 base respectively, with 14 bases between them. Germline V lookup: CDR1 SGHTS, CDR2 YDEGEE. The CDR3 loop spans 16 amino acids. CDR3 loop: CASSTGLQWNTGELFF. The DNA for the CDR3 is TGTGCCAGCAGCACGGGACTCCAATGGAACACCGGGGAGCTGTTTTTT.

The chain has TRBV6-5 and TRBJ1-6, with TRBD1 matching 9 bases. This CDR3 contains 15 residues. The V gene end was trimmed by 9 bases and the J gene end by 7 bases; junction bases not matched to a gene: 10. Germline V gene lookup returns CDR1 MNHEY and CDR2 SVGAGI. The CDR3 nucleotides read TGTGCCAGTAGACTATCAGGGACAGGGAATTCACCCCTCCACTTT. This gives the protein CASRLSGTGNSPLHF.

The J gene is TRBJ2-2, the V gene TRBV29-1, with D unresolved. Germline V gives CDR1 SQVTM, CDR2 ANQGSEA. The CDR3 has 14 residues. V was cut by 6 bases and J by 0 bases, with 11 bases left in between. Here the CDR3 DNA reads TGCAGCGTCGCATTAGCTGCGAACACCGGGGAGCTGTTTTTT. Translating gives CSVALAANTGELFF.

V is TRBV5-4 and J is TRBJ2-1; 14 nucleotides agree with TRBD2. The CDR3 spans 19 residues. CDR1 and CDR2 from the germline V gene are SGHNT and YYREEE (reference sequence). V shed 0 bases and J 1 base; nucleotides not matched to a gene: 6. The CDR3 coding sequence is TGTGCCAGCAGCTTGGGGGGACTAGCGGGAGAGGCTTCCTACAATGAGCAGTTCTTC. Its protein product is CASSLGGLAGEASYNEQFF. The full variable domain, in which reference TRBV5-4 and TRBJ2-1 provide the parts outside the CDR3, is ETGVTQSPTHLIKTRGQQVTLRCSSQSGHNTVSWYQQALGQGPQFIFQYYREEENGRGNFPPRFSGLQFPNYSSELNVNALELDDSALYLCASSLGGLAGEASYNEQFFGPGTRLTVL.

The chain couples TRBV27 to TRBJ2-6, with 7 nucleotides matching TRBD2. The J segment lost 0 bases and the V segment lost 8 bases, leaving 4 bases of the junction unmatched. The length of the CDR3 is 15 residues. Germline assignment: CDR1 MNHEY and CDR2 SMNVEV (reference sequence). The CDR3 protein is CASREVNSGANVLTF. The CDR3 DNA reads as TGTGCCAGCCGGGAGGTAAACTCTGGGGCCAACGTCCTGACTTTC.

A few counts support this clone. The chain employs TRBV25-1 and TRBJ1-4; D not certain. Deletions cut 3 bases from V and 10 bases from J, with 12 bases between. The CDR3 length is 13 residues. Germline CDR1 reads MGHDK; CDR2 reads SYGVNS. This CDR3 is CASSDTGNRKLFF. The DNA for the CDR3 is TGTGCCAGCAGTGATACCGGGAACCGAAAACTGTTTTTT. Full variable domain (missing parts from reference TRBV25-1 and TRBJ1-4): EADIYQTPRYLVIGTGKKITLECSQTMGHDKMYWYQQDPGMELHLIHYSYGVNSTEKGDLSSESTVSRIRTEHFPLTLESARPSHTSQYLCASSDTGNRKLFFGSGTQLSVL.

V is TRBV19 and J is TRBJ2-3; 8 bases line up with TRBD2. Germline V gene sequence: CDR1 LNHDA, CDR2 SQIVND (reference sequence). The V segment lost 6 bases and the J segment 5 bases; nucleotides outside the gene matches: 10. The CDR3 extends over 15 amino acids. CDR3 region: CASRWSGSGLDTQYF. The CDR3, as DNA: TGTGCCAGTAGATGGAGCGGGAGTGGCCTAGATACGCAGTATTTT.

The rearrangement uses TRBV30 and TRBJ1-5, with unresolved D. This CDR3 is 13 amino acids long. The V end lost 0 bases, the J end lost 10 bases, and 13 bases lay between the germline ends. The germline V gene has CDR1 GTSNPN and CDR2 SVGIG (reference sequence). This CDR3 reads CAWSVVEGSPQHF. The CDR3 nucleotides read TGTGCCTGGAGTGTCGTAGAGGGAAGCCCCCAGCATTTT.

The V and J genes are TRBV28 and TRBJ1-5; D perhaps matches TRBD1 (6 bases). The CDR3 contains 13 residues. Germline CDR1 is MDHEN and CDR2 is SYDVKM. Trimming took 3 bases from V and 5 from J, leaving 8 bases between them. The CDR3 sequence is CASSLDRDQPQHF. In DNA, the CDR3 is TGTGCCAGCAGTTTGGACAGAGATCAGCCCCAGCATTTT.

About this clone: This sample includes further DNA sequences coding for the same CDR3. The V and J genes are TRBV9 and TRBJ2-1, with 10 bases that match TRBD1. Trimming at V came to 2 bases and at J to 2 bases, leaving 1 base not matched to a gene. CDR1 and CDR2 (germline): SGDLS, YYNGEE. This CDR3 contains 15 residues. The CDR3 nucleotides read TGTGCCAGCAGCGTCGGGACAGGGGCCTACAATGAGCAGTTCTTC. Its translation: CASSVGTGAYNEQFF.

This clone appeared a few times. The rearrangement joins TRBV7-2 to TRBJ1-1, with 7 nucleotides matching TRBD1. V lost 1 base to trimming and J lost 5 bases; unmatched junction nucleotides: 7. Per the germline V gene, CDR1 is SGHTA and CDR2 is FQGNSA. The CDR3 extends over 15 amino acids. Here the CDR3 reads CASSLVRRGQTEAFF. In nucleotides, the CDR3 is TGTGCCAGCAGCTTAGTTCGGAGGGGGCAGACTGAAGCTTTCTTT. Filled out from reference TRBV7-2 and TRBJ1-1, the complete variable domain reads GAGVSQSPSNKVTEKGKDVELRCDPISGHTALYWYRQSLGQGLEFLIYFQGNSAPDKSGLPSDRFSAERTGGSVSTLTIQRTQQEDSAVYLCASSLVRRGQTEAFFGQGTRLTVV.